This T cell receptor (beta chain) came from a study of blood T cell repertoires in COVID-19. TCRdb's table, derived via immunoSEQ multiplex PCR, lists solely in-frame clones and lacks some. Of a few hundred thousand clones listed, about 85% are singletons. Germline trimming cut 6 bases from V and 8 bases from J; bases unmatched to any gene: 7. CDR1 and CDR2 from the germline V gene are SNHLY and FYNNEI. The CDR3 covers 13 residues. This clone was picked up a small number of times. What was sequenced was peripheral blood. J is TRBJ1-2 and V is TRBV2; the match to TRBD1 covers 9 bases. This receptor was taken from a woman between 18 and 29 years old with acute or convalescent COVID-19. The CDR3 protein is CASSLGQGIGYTF. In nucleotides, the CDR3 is TGTGCCAGCAGCTTGGGACAGGGAATCGGCTACACCTTC.